This TCR beta chain was recorded in a study of T cells in Graves' hyperthyroidism and ophthalmopathy (dated by TCRdb to between 2019 and 2020). Describing the broader study: Peripheral blood samples were taken at initial diagnosis, before any treatment was given. TCR V-J signatures able to tell the groups apart were searched for in a discovery cohort of 100 or so patients, of whom 43 had Graves' ophthalmopathy and about 60 had stable Graves' hyperthyroidism. Prospective prediction of ophthalmopathy was tested in an independent validation cohort of fewer than 20 hyperthyroidism patients and some 17 patients who later progressed to ophthalmopathy. The 100 discovery patients were randomly divided into training and test sets at a 7:3 ratio. The study also compared thyroid tissue and blood T-cell repertoires from a handful of Graves' hyperthyroidism patients. After blood sampling, hyperthyroidism patients were treated with methimazole at a starting dose of 30 mg daily, and ophthalmopathy patients were treated with high-dose intravenous methylprednisolone. TCR Vbeta CDR3 sequencing of 120 to 150 peripheral blood samples (fewer than 45 ophthalmopathy, approximately 80 hyperthyroidism and about 17 progressor patients) is reported in the paper.

V is trimmed back by 4 bases and J by 4 bases, and the junction contains 6 bases that no gene match accounts for. Per the germline V gene, SQVTM is the CDR1 and ANQGSEA is the CDR2. The CDR3, cysteine through phenylalanine, is 14 amino acids long. Left in the record is the CDR3 DNA by itself, 42 bases read in frame from the first base. A patient counted as having stable Graves' hyperthyroidism if no progression to ophthalmopathy occurred over 18 months of follow-up. Hyperthyroidism patients were aged 18 to 65 years and newly diagnosed, with disease duration of less than 2 months. Patients with uncontrolled infections, other autoimmune diseases, pregnancy or lactation were excluded. Diagnoses were based on clinical symptoms, serum thyroxine and TRAb, thyroid ultrasound and orbital computed tomography. PBMCs were isolated from 10 ml of fresh peripheral blood by Ficoll-Paque density gradient centrifugation. Total RNA was extracted using Trizol reagent, and RNA quality was assessed on an Agilent 2100 Bioanalyzer.

The TCR beta CDR3 regions were amplified from the RNA transcripts. For the first round of RT-PCR on the TCR CDR3, the HTBI primer set was used together with the Qiagen OneStep RT-PCR kit. Libraries were constructed in a second round of multiplex PCR, after which size selection and purification were carried out. Paired-end sequencing of the libraries was performed with 100 bp reads on an Illumina HiSeq2000. Under the source paper's analysis protocol: SOAPnuke was used to process the raw data, throwing out any read that contained adapters or uncalled bases, had a mean Phred below 15, or lacked an exact constant-primer or identifier match. High-quality paired reads were merged with COPE v1.2.5, and unique nucleotide sequences were defined as clonotypes. MiTCR v1.1 was used to align clonotypes to the IMGT TRBV, TRBD and TRBJ reference segments. The analysis was restricted to V-J combinations with a frequency above 0.0001, which together covered roughly 99% of the repertoires. A TCS score was defined as the ratio between F50 (clonal expansion) and ExV (chaos), using BLOSUM62-based TCRdist between CDR3 peptides within each V-J. Welch's t-statistics and random forest reduced 514 V-J features to 13, which were used in a naive Bayes classifier (R e1071). Thyroid-blood repertoire similarity was quantified with the Morisita-Horn index. In-frame beta chains were kept once TCRdb had trimmed the public reads at Q25 with fastp and called clones with MiXCR. Rows with a matching CDR3 protein are joined into one entry that keeps the most common DNA and genes. The V and J calls, along with clone size, are taken from TCRdb and not from the paper's own processing. Present in this sample are 600,000 to 800,000 distinct CDR3 sequences, approximately 40% of which were seen just once. The ten largest clones capture around 32% of the sample.

General findings and caveats noted by the study authors: Ophthalmopathy was separated from stable hyperthyroidism by a 13 V-J signature model, with 87.88% sensitivity and 81% to 82% specificity obtained in cross-validation and 80%/75% obtained in testing. In validation, the model predicted progression to ophthalmopathy with just under 71% sensitivity and over 72% specificity, a median of around 6.6 months before onset. No statistical method was used to fix the sample size in advance, and group allocation was not hidden from the investigators. Most expanded thyroid clonotypes (frequency above 0.001) were also detected in blood, suggesting blood repertoires may reflect thyroid immune responses.

This clonotype was seen at least ten times. It has no known antigen specificity. Base qualities are not provided; no much larger clone lies one nucleotide away. In this chain, TRBV29-1 is recombined with TRBJ2-7, with 11 bases aligning to TRBD1. This TCR was sampled from a woman in her thirties or forties with Graves' hyperthyroidism. Input material: blood. Here the CDR3 is given as CSVVAGTGGYEQYF. The bases are TGCAGCGTTGTAGCCGGGACAGGGGGGTACGAGCAGTACTTC.